This passage covers 32 T cell receptor beta chains from one sample sequenced in a study of T cell responses to AZD1222 COVID-19 vaccine. Repertoires were generated with immunoSEQ multiplex PCR, while TCRdb's copy carries only in-frame clones and drops some. The sample has more than 110,000 clones, 90% to 95% seen once. The sequencing used peripheral blood, collected on day 0 of AZD1222 vaccination. The receptors were gathered from an adult in good health.

This chain joins TRBV9 and TRBJ2-3; 7 bases map to TRBD1. This CDR3 region has 16 residues. CDR1 is SGDLS and CDR2 is YYNGEE in the germline V gene. V shed 4 bases, J shed 8 bases, and the junction held 16 bases outside the gene matches. CDR3 bases: TGTGCCAGCAGCCCACCGACAGGGACGAGGGTGGCTACGCAGTATTTT. Protein: CASSPPTGTRVATQYF.

CDR3: CASSTTGVNTGELFF. As DNA, the CDR3 is TGTGCCAGCAGTACCACCGGGGTGAACACCGGGGAGCTGTTTTTT. The chain links TRBV6-5 to TRBJ2-2; the D gene is possibly TRBD2 (5 bases). Trimming took off 5 bases at V and 1 base at J, with 11 bases between the two ends. Germline CDR1 reads MNHEY; CDR2 reads SVGAGI. The CDR3 has 15 residues.

The V gene is TRBV5-1, the J gene TRBJ2-2, with 7 bases fitting TRBD1. CDR3 length: 15 amino acids. Germline loops: CDR1 SGHRS, CDR2 YFSETQ. Trimming took 4 bases from V and 3 from J; bases not matched to a gene: 6. In nucleotides, the CDR3 is TGCGCCAGCAGCCCCGGACAGGCGGACACCGGGGAGCTGTTTTTT. Its protein is CASSPGQADTGELFF.

The genes are TRBV14 and TRBJ2-5; 7 nucleotides align to TRBD2. Germline V gives CDR1 SGHDN, CDR2 FVKESK. Trimming removed 3 bases from V and 5 bases from J; junction bases left unmatched: 9. This CDR3 region has 15 residues. The CDR3 here is CASSHLPGGSETQYF. In DNA form, the CDR3 reads TGTGCCAGCAGCCATTTACCCGGGGGGTCGGAGACCCAGTACTTC. The variable domain in full, with the rest retrieved from reference TRBV14 and TRBJ2-5, is EAGVTQFPSHSVIEKGQTVTLRCDPISGHDNLYWYRRVMGKEIKFLLHFVKESKQDESGMPNNRFLAERTGGTYSTLKVQPAELEDSGVYFCASSHLPGGSETQYFGPGTRLLVL.

This rearrangement joins TRBV6-5 to TRBJ2-1; 8 bases line up with TRBD2. J was trimmed by 8 bases and V by 8 bases; bases with no gene match: 14. CDR1 and CDR2 (germline): MNHEY, SVGAGI. This CDR3 comprises 15 residues. CDR3 DNA: TGTGCCAGCCGGGATTCGGGAGGGATAATCGATGAGCAGTTCTTC. It translates to CASRDSGGIIDEQFF.

This clone has only a few counts. The V call is TRBV2, the J call TRBJ1-1, with 9 bases aligning to TRBD1. This CDR3 is built from 15 residues. CDR1 SNHLY and CDR2 FYNNEI come from the germline V gene. The J segment lost 2 bases and the V segment lost 6 bases, leaving 7 bases of the junction unmatched. CDR3 DNA: TGTGCCAGCAGACCGGACAGGGGAAGAAACACTGAAGCTTTCTTT. This gives the protein CASRPDRGRNTEAFF.

The chain carries TRBV7-8 and TRBJ2-1; D not certain. The length of the CDR3 is 12 residues. Germline lookup yields CDR1 SGHVS and CDR2 FQNEAQ. The V gene lost 7 bases and the J gene lost 4 bases, with 8 bases spanning the gap. CDR3 sequence: CASTGPYNEQFF. For the CDR3, the DNA is TGTGCCAGCACCGGGCCTTACAATGAGCAGTTCTTC. The full variable domain, its missing parts supplied by reference TRBV7-8 and TRBJ2-1, is GAGVSQSPRYKVAKRGQDVALRCDPISGHVSLFWYQQALGQGPEFLTYFQNEAQLDKSGLPSDRFFAERPEGSVSTLKIQRTQQEDSAVYLCASTGPYNEQFFGPGTRLTVL.

The CDR3 protein is CASSIRDGTYEQYF. Written as DNA, the CDR3 is TGTGCCAGTAGTATTCGGGACGGAACCTACGAGCAGTACTTC. The chain employs TRBV19 and TRBJ2-7; D is possibly TRBD1 or TRBD2 (5 bases each). This CDR3 is 14 amino acids long. Per germline, CDR1 LNHDA and CDR2 SQIVND (reference sequence). V was clipped by 3 bases and J by 2 bases, with 11 bases between them.

The rearrangement uses TRBV5-1 and TRBJ1-2, with TRBD1 as a possible D gene (6 bases). V gave up 0 bases and J gave up 3 bases, with 6 bases separating them. The CDR3 sequence is 13 residues long. The germline CDR1 and CDR2 sequences are SGHRS and YFSETQ. For the CDR3, the DNA is TGCGCCAGCAGCTTGGACAGGGACTATGGCTACACCTTC. Encoded protein: CASSLDRDYGYTF.

V gene TRBV6-6 combines with J gene TRBJ2-1; TRBD2 matches at 16 bases. The CDR3 has 17 amino acids. J was trimmed by 9 bases and V by 5 bases; bases with no gene match: 10. In germline, CDR1 is MNHNY, CDR2 SVGAGI (reference sequence). As DNA, the CDR3 is TGTGCCAGCAGTCCCTCGGGACTAGCGGGAGGGCCGTCTGAGCAGTTCTTC. This gives the protein CASSPSGLAGGPSEQFF.

This clone was seen a single time. DNA of the CDR3: TGTGCCAGCGGAGACGGCGCCTCTGGAAACACCATATATTTT. As protein: CASGDGASGNTIYF. The V call is TRBV6-5, the J call TRBJ1-3, with unresolved D. The V gene lost 8 bases and the J gene lost 0 bases, with 11 bases spanning the gap. This CDR3 region has 14 residues. The germline V gene encodes CDR1 MNHEY and CDR2 SVGAGI.

The chain is built from TRBV14 and TRBJ2-7, with D possibly being TRBD1 or TRBD2 (5 bases each). V lost 4 bases, J lost 9 bases, and 22 bases lay in between. The CDR3 is 15 amino acids. The germline gives CDR1 SGHDN, CDR2 FVKESK. The CDR3 region is CASSPGPVIYVGQYF. Written as DNA, the CDR3 is TGTGCCAGCAGCCCGGGACCGGTTATATACGTGGGGCAGTACTTC.

This clone was observed once. This chain joins TRBV4-1 and TRBJ1-5, with D possibly being TRBD1 (6 bases). This CDR3 contains 16 residues. V was cut by 0 bases and J by 5 bases, with 14 bases left in between. The germline V gene encodes CDR1 MGHRA and CDR2 YSYEKL. In DNA, the CDR3 is TGCGCCAGCAGCCAAGAGGACAGCTCTCTGCATCAGCCCCAGCATTTT. Translation: CASSQEDSSLHQPQHF.

This sequence joins TRBV9 and TRBJ2-6; a weak D match, TRBD1 (6 bases). Germline CDR1 is SGDLS and CDR2 is YYNGEE. The CDR3 runs 14 residues. V was shortened by 3 bases and J by 2 bases, with 6 bases between the two germline ends. Here the CDR3 DNA reads TGTGCCAGCAGCGACAGGGCTGGGGCCAACGTCCTGACTTTC. Its protein is CASSDRAGANVLTF.

This rearrangement joins TRBV7-9 to TRBJ2-3; no firm D call. The CDR3 sequence is 17 residues long. Looked up from germline, CDR1 is SEHNR and CDR2 is FQNEAQ (reference sequence). Trimming removed 1 base at V and 0 bases at J, with 14 bases between. The CDR3 reads CASSLDFSATSTDTQYF. CDR3 nucleotide sequence: TGTGCCAGCAGCTTAGACTTCAGTGCAACTAGCACAGATACGCAGTATTTT.

The rearrangement links TRBV5-6 to TRBJ2-2, with TRBD2 identical over 7 bases. The junction had 5 bases not matched to a gene; V was cut back by 0 bases and J by 3 bases. The CDR3 consists of 16 residues. Germline V gene sequence: CDR1 SGHDT, CDR2 YYEEEE. This CDR3 reads CASSLGGLADTGELFF. CDR3 nucleotides: TGTGCCAGCAGCTTGGGCGGGCTAGCGGACACCGGGGAGCTGTTTTTT.

The chain has TRBV6-5 and TRBJ2-7; 10 bases are shared with TRBD2. The CDR3 is made up of 15 amino acids. CDR1 and CDR2 (germline): MNHEY, SVGAGI. The V and J ends lost 2 bases and 4 bases, in that order; junction bases with no gene match: 5. CDR3 sequence: CASSYQRGGFYEQYF. CDR3 DNA: TGTGCCAGCAGTTACCAGCGGGGGGGGTTTTACGAGCAGTACTTC.

The chain uses TRBV20-1 and TRBJ2-7; no clear D. V was cut by 0 bases and J by 3 bases, with 3 bases left in between. CDR1 is DFQATT, CDR2 SNEGSKA, per germline (reference sequence). This CDR3 has 11 residues. The DNA for the CDR3 is TGCAGTGCTAGAGATTTCTACGAGCAGTACTTC. Residues: CSARDFYEQYF.

This clone appeared a few times. This rearrangement joins TRBV4-2 to TRBJ2-7, with 8 bases matching TRBD2. The CDR3 is 16 residues long. From germline, CDR1 is LGHNA and CDR2 YNFKEQ. V lost 0 bases to trimming and J lost 3 bases; unmatched junction nucleotides: 7. CDR3 residues: CASSQDEGSGSYEQYF. CDR3 nucleotides: TGTGCCAGCAGCCAAGATGAAGGGAGCGGGAGCTACGAGCAGTACTTC.

The V gene is TRBV5-6, the J gene TRBJ2-1; D gene unclear. Germline-derived CDR1 and CDR2 are SGHDT and YYEEEE. The CDR3 has 11 residues. Between the trimmed V and J ends, which lost 3 bases and 10 bases, there was a span of 8 bases. The DNA of the CDR3 is TGTGCCAGCAGCTCCCGCCGGGAGCAGTTCTTC. Protein product: CASSSRREQFF.

V is TRBV4-3 and J is TRBJ2-3; 7 nucleotides line up with TRBD2. V was clipped by 2 bases and J by 11 bases; unmatched bases: 13. CDR1 is LGHNA, CDR2 YSLEER, per germline. The CDR3 length is 15 residues. CDR3 protein: CASSQSAGRDSRQYF. CDR3 DNA sequence: TGCGCCAGCAGCCAAAGCGCGGGGAGGGACTCCCGGCAGTATTTT.

J is TRBJ1-5 and V is TRBV19, with 8 positions matching TRBD1. The CDR3 is 17 residues long. Looked up from germline, CDR1 is LNHDA and CDR2 is SQIVND (reference sequence). J was trimmed by 1 base and V by 0 bases; bases with no gene match: 5. Here the CDR3 reads CASSIDGRGHSNQPQHF. CDR3 bases: TGTGCCAGTAGTATAGATGGCAGGGGGCACAGCAATCAGCCCCAGCATTTT.

The chain combines TRBV29-1 with TRBJ2-3; D is perhaps TRBD1 (6 bases). Trimming cost V 5 bases and J 2 bases, with 17 bases left between them. Germline CDR1 reads SQVTM; CDR2 reads ANQGSEA. CDR3 length equals 15 residues. CDR3 in DNA: TGCAGCGTTCTCATACGTCGGACAGACACAGATACGCAGTATTTT. Amino acid sequence: CSVLIRRTDTDTQYF.

This sequence joins TRBV5-1 and TRBJ2-2; 8 nucleotides align to TRBD2. CDR1 SGHRS and CDR2 YFSETQ come from the germline V gene. The CDR3 spans 14 residues. V was pared by 7 bases and J by 5 bases, with 7 bases of the junction left unmatched. The CDR3 region is CASVEREYTGELFF. The CDR3 nucleotides read TGCGCCAGCGTAGAGCGGGAGTATACCGGGGAGCTGTTTTTT.

The V call is TRBV7-9, the J call TRBJ2-7, with a weak D call TRBD1 (6 bases). The V end was cut by 4 bases, the J end by 7 bases, with 14 bases between. CDR3 length: 13 amino acids. Germline V lookup: CDR1 SEHNR, CDR2 FQNEAQ (reference sequence). The CDR3 DNA follows: TGTGCCAGCAGCTGGGACACTTGGGGGGAGCAGTACTTC. Translated: CASSWDTWGEQYF.

The rearrangement joins TRBV5-8 to TRBJ1-2; the D gene is possibly TRBD1 (5 bases). This CDR3 has 13 residues. CDR1 and CDR2 from the germline V gene are SGHTS and YDEGEE. Trimming removed 0 bases from V and 8 bases from J, with 11 bases in between. The DNA for the CDR3 is TGTGCCAGCAGCTTGGGGGGACCGGGAGGCTACACCTTC. Translating gives CASSLGGPGGYTF. The whole variable domain, remainder taken from reference TRBV5-8 and TRBJ1-2, is EAGVTQSPTHLIKTRGQQATLRCSPISGHTSVYWYQQALGLGLQFLLWYDEGEERNRGNFPPRFSGRQFPNYSSELNVNALELEDSALYLCASSLGGPGGYTFGSGTRLTVV.

V gene TRBV6-2 or TRBV6-3 combines with J gene TRBJ2-6; D is unresolved. CDR3 length: 14 residues. V was cut by 3 bases and J by 4 bases, with 7 bases left in between. Germline lookup yields CDR1 MNHEY and CDR2 SVGEGT. The CDR3 reads CASSYVRGANVLTF. The CDR3 DNA sequence: TGTGCCAGCAGTTATGTTAGGGGGGCCAACGTCCTGACTTTC.

A note on this clone: This CDR3 is also generated by other DNA sequences in the sample. The J gene is TRBJ2-7, the V gene TRBV4-1; 11 bases line up with TRBD2. The CDR3 is 15 residues long. From germline, CDR1 is MGHRA and CDR2 YSYEKL. V was clipped by 1 base and J by 4 bases; unmatched bases: 3. In DNA form, the CDR3 reads TGCGCCAGCAGCCAAGTATTAGCGGGAGGGTACGAGCAGTACTTC. Translated: CASSQVLAGGYEQYF.

This sequence joins TRBV12-5 and TRBJ2-3; D remains unclear. Germline V gene lookup returns CDR1 LGHNT and CDR2 FRNRAP. The length of the CDR3 is 13 residues. V shed 1 base and J shed 6 bases, with 8 bases lying between them. The CDR3 loop reads CASGLGLLDTQYF. For the CDR3, the DNA is TGTGCTAGTGGTTTGGGTCTCTTGGATACGCAGTATTTT.

This clone occurred a few times. The rearrangement joins TRBV2 to TRBJ2-1; TRBD2 aligns across 12 bases. V shed 10 bases, J shed 5 bases, and the junction held 6 bases outside the gene matches. CDR3 length: 14 residues. From germline, CDR1 is SNHLY and CDR2 FYNNEI. CDR3 coding DNA: TGTGCCACCAGATGGACTAGCGGGAACAATGAGCAGTTCTTC. Amino acids: CATRWTSGNNEQFF.

This clone came up a few times. The rearrangement uses TRBV5-4 and TRBJ2-2, with D perhaps given as TRBD1 or TRBD2 (5 bases each). Trimming removed 5 bases from V and 4 bases from J, with 18 bases in between. The CDR3 has 16 residues. CDR1 is SGHNT and CDR2 is YYREEE in the germline V gene (reference sequence). The CDR3 nucleotides read TGTGCCAGCAGTCCCCAGGGTGGGAGATCCACCGGGGAGCTGTTTTTT. It specifies CASSPQGGRSTGELFF.

The chain joins TRBV20-1 to TRBJ1-1, with unresolved D. The CDR3 has 10 amino acids. Germline CDR1 DFQATT, CDR2 SNEGSKA (reference sequence). Deletions cut 1 base from V and 4 bases from J, with 1 base between. DNA for the CDR3: TGCAGTGCTAGAGTCACTGAAGCTTTCTTT. This codes for CSARVTEAFF.